The 8 T cell receptor beta chains below come from one sample, sequenced in a study of PD-L1 blockade in urothelial cancer. This table comes from immunoSEQ multiplex PCR, and its TCRdb copy is limited to in-frame clones, with some not included. Of tens of thousands of clones in the sample, 70% to 90% were seen once. The specimen was PBMCs, collected around atezolizumab (anti-PD-L1) treatment. The source is a man aged 55 to 70 with urothelial cancer.

V and J are TRBV2 and TRBJ2-5; maybe TRBD1 (5 bases). This CDR3 contains 13 residues. The V end was cut by 6 bases, the J end by 8 bases, with 16 bases between. Germline loops: CDR1 SNHLY, CDR2 FYNNEI. The CDR3 nucleotides read TGTGCCAGCAGATCGGACATCGGAGATACCCAGTACTTC. Protein sequence: CASRSDIGDTQYF.

The chain recombines TRBV28 with TRBJ2-7, with D perhaps TRBD1 (6 bases). This CDR3 is built from 17 residues. Between the trimmed V and J ends, which lost 5 bases and 0 bases, there was a span of 20 bases. Germline V gives CDR1 MDHEN, CDR2 SYDVKM. The CDR3 sequence is CASSPLPSTGSSYEQYF. The CDR3 DNA follows: TGTGCCAGCAGTCCCCTCCCATCGACAGGAAGCTCCTACGAGCAGTACTTC.

The chain uses TRBV7-9 and TRBJ1-2; 7 positions match TRBD1. J lost 8 bases, V lost 7 bases, and 13 bases had no gene match. In germline, CDR1 is SEHNR, CDR2 FQNEAQ (reference sequence). The CDR3 is 14 residues long. The CDR3, as DNA: TGTGCCAGCATGCCTATAGGGGGCGCGTCCGGCTACACCTTC. This translates into CASMPIGGASGYTF.

The chain employs TRBV6-1 and TRBJ2-7; a possible D gene is TRBD2 (5 bases). The germline CDR1 and CDR2 sequences are MNHNS and SASEGT. Deletions cut 8 bases from V and 5 bases from J, with 22 bases between. CDR3 length: 15 residues. CDR3 nucleotides: TGTGCCAGCCCTCCCGAGGGTGTAGGCGTCCACGAGCAGTACTTC. It translates to CASPPEGVGVHEQYF.

Note on this clone: One junction end disagrees with the germline gene, perhaps due to a read error. The rearrangement joins TRBV7-7 to TRBJ2-5, with unresolved D. Germline values: CDR1 SSHAT, CDR2 FNYEAQ (reference sequence). The CDR3 loop spans 13 amino acids. The DNA of the CDR3 is TGTGCTAGCAGCGCGGATTCGGAGAAGACCCAGTACTTC. As protein: CASSADSEKTQYF.

This clone occurred a few times. The chain joins TRBV9 to TRBJ2-3; a weak D match, TRBD2 (6 bases). CDR1 and CDR2 from the germline V gene are SGDLS and YYNGEE. Between the trimmed V and J ends, which lost 0 bases and 3 bases, there was a span of 8 bases. The length of the CDR3 is 14 residues. The DNA of the CDR3 is TGTGCCAGCAGCGTAGTGGGGGGAACAGATACGCAGTATTTT. The encoded protein is CASSVVGGTDTQYF.

This chain joins TRBV29-1 and TRBJ2-5, with D perhaps matching TRBD2 (5 bases). Germline V gene data show CDR1 as SQVTM and CDR2 as ANQGSEA. V dropped 0 bases and J dropped 5 bases, with 16 bases sitting between them. The CDR3 runs 15 residues. The CDR3 spells CSVEEGAGGLETQYF. CDR3 DNA sequence: TGCAGCGTTGAAGAGGGAGCAGGAGGATTGGAGACCCAGTACTTC.

The chain has TRBV13 and TRBJ1-4, with 9 bases fitting TRBD1. The V and J ends lost 5 bases and 7 bases, in that order; junction bases with no gene match: 8. In germline, CDR1 is PRHDT, CDR2 FYEKMQ (reference sequence). The CDR3 totals 15 residues. The CDR3 loop reads CASSQNRGRGEKLFF. The CDR3 region has the DNA TGTGCCAGCAGCCAGAACAGGGGGCGAGGTGAAAAACTGTTTTTT. Supplemented by reference TRBV13 and TRBJ1-4, the full variable domain reads AAGVIQSPRHLIKEKRETATLKCYPIPRHDTVYWYQQGPGQDPQFLISFYEKMQSDKGSIPDRFSAQQFSDYHSELNMSSLELGDSALYFCASSQNRGRGEKLFFGSGTQLSVL.